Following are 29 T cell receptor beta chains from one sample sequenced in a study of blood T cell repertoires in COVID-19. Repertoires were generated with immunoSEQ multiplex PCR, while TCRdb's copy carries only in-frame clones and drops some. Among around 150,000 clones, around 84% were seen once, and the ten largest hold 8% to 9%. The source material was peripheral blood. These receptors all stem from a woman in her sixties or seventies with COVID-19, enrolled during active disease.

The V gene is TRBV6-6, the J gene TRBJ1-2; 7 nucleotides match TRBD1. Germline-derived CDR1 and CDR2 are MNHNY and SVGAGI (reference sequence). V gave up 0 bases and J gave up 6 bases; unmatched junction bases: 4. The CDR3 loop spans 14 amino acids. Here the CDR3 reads CASSYSTGTDGYTF. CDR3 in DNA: TGTGCCAGCAGTTACTCCACCGGGACAGATGGCTACACCTTC.

The CDR3 loop is CASSLAGEKGNTGELFF. The CDR3 nucleotides read TGTGCCAGCAGCTTAGCGGGAGAGAAAGGGAACACCGGGGAGCTGTTTTTT. The gene calls are TRBV11-3 and TRBJ2-2, with D maybe TRBD2 (6 bases). There are 17 residues in the CDR3. Germline CDR1 is SGHNT and CDR2 is YENEEA. The ends were cut back, 1 base at V and 1 base at J, with 13 bases in the middle.

The CDR3 here is CASGTELNTEAFF. CDR3 in DNA: TGTGCCAGCGGGACTGAACTGAACACTGAAGCTTTCTTT. The chain has TRBV3-1 (or the pseudogene TRBV3-2) and TRBJ1-1; D perhaps matches TRBD1 (5 bases). With 8 bases removed from V and 0 bases from J, the gap between germline ends came to 10 bases. Germline V gene sequence: CDR1 LGHDT, CDR2 YNNKEL (reference sequence). CDR3 size: 13 residues.

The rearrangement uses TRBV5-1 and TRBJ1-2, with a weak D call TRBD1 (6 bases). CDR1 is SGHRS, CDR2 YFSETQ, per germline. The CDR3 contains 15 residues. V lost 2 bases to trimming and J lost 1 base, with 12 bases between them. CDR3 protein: CASSLQGGGNYGYTF. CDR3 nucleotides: TGCGCCAGCAGCTTACAGGGTGGTGGTAACTATGGCTACACCTTC.

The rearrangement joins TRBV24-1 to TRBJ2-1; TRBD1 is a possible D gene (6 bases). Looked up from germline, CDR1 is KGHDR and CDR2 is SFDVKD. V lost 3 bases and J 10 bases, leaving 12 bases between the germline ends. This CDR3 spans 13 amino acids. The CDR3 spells CATSDQQGDEQFF. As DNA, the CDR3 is TGTGCCACCAGTGATCAACAGGGTGACGAGCAGTTCTTC.

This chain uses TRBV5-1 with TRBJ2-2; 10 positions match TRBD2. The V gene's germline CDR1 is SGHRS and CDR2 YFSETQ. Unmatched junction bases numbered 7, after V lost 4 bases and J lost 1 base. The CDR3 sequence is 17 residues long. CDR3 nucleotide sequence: TGCGCCAGCAGCCCCCCGGGACTAGCGTTGAACACCGGGGAGCTGTTTTTT. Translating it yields CASSPPGLALNTGELFF.

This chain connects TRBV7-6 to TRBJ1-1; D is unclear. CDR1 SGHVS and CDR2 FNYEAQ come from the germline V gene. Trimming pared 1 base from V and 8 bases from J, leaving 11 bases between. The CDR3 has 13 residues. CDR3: CASSLVGPGEAFF. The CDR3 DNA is TGTGCCAGCAGCTTAGTTGGACCGGGAGAAGCTTTCTTT.

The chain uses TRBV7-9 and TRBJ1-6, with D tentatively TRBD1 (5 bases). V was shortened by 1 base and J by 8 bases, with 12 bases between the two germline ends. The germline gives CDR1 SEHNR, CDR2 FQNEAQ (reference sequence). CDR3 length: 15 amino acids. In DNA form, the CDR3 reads TGTGCCAGCAGCTTAGGTCGCACGGGGGATTCACCCCTCCACTTT. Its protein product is CASSLGRTGDSPLHF.

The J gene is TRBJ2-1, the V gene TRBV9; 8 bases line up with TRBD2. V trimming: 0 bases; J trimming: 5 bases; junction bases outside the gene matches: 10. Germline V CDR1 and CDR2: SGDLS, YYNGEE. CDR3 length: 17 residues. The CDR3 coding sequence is TGTGCCAGCAGCGTAGTCGTTCCCGGGACTAGAAACAATGAGCAGTTCTTC. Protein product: CASSVVVPGTRNNEQFF.

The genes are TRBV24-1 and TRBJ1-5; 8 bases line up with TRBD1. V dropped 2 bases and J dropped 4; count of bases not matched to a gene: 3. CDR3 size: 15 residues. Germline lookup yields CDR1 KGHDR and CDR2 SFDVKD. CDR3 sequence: CATSDSGGGNQPQHF. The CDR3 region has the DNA TGTGCCACCAGTGATTCAGGGGGCGGTAATCAGCCCCAGCATTTT.

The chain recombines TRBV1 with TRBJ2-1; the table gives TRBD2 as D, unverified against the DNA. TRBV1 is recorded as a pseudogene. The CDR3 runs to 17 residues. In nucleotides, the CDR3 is TGCACCAGCAGCCAAGATCCTAGCGGGAGGGGAGGGAATGAGCAGTTCTTC. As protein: CTSSQDPSGRGGNEQFF.

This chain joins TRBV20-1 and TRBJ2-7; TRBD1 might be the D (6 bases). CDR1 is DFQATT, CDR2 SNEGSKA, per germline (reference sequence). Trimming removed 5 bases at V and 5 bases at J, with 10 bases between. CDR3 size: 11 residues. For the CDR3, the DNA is TGCAGTGCTGGACAGCCCAACGAGCAGTACGTC. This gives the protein CSAGQPNEQYV.

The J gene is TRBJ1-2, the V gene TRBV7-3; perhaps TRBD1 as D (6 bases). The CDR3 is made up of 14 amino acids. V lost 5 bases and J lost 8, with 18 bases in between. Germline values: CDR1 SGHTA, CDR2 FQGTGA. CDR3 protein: CASSPGQRRGGYTF. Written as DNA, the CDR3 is TGTGCCAGCAGCCCCGGACAGCGCCGGGGAGGCTACACCTTC.

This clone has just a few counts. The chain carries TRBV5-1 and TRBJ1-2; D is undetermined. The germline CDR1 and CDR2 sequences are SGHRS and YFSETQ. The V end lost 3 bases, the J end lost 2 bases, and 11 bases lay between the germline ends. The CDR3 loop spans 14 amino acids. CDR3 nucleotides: TGCGCCAGCAGCTCGACGGGAGAGAACTATGGCTACACCTTC. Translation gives CASSSTGENYGYTF. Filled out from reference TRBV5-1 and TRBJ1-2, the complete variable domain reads KAGVTQTPRYLIKTRGQQVTLSCSPISGHRSVSWYQQTPGQGLQFLFEYFSETQRNKGNFPGRFSGRQFSNSRSEMNVSTLELGDSALYLCASSSTGENYGYTFGSGTRLTVV.

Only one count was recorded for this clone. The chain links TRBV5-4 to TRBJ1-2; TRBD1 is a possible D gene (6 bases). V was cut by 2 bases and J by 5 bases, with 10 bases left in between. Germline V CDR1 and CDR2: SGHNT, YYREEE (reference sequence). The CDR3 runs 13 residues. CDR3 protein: CASSFRGLYGYTF. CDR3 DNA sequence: TGTGCCAGCAGCTTCAGGGGTCTGTATGGCTACACCTTC.

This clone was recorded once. The CDR3 spells CASSQDFVGEQFF. CDR3 bases: TGTGCCAGCAGCCAAGATTTCGTTGGCGAGCAGTTCTTC. This chain joins TRBV3-1 (or the pseudogene TRBV3-2) and TRBJ2-1; D gene ambiguous. Germline CDR1 LGHDT, CDR2 YNNKEL (reference sequence). The germline V and J ends were trimmed by 0 bases and 10 bases, with 10 bases remaining between them. The CDR3 spans 13 residues.

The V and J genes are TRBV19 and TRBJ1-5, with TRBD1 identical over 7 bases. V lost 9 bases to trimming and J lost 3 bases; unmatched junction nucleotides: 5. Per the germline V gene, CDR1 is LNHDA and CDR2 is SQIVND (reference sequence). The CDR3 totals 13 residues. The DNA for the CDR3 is TGTGCCAGCATTACAGGGGTCAATCAGCCCCAGCATTTT. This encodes CASITGVNQPQHF.

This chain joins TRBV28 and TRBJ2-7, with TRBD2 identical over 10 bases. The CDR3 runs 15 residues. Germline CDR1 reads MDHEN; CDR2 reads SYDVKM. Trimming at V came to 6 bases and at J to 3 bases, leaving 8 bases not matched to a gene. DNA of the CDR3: TGTGCCAGCAGGAAAGGACTAGCGGATTTCTACGAGCAGTACTTC. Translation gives CASRKGLADFYEQYF.

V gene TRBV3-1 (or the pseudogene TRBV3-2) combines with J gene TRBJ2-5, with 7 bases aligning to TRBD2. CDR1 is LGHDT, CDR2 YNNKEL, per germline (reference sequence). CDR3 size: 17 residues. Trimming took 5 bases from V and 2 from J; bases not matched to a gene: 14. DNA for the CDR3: TGTGCCAGCAGCACCCCGAGGAGCTTGCGGGGGCAAGAGACCCAGTACTTC. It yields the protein CASSTPRSLRGQETQYF.

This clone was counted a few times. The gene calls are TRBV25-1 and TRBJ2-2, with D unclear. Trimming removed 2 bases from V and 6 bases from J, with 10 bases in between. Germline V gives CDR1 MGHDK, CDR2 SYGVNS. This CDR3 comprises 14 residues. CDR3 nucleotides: TGTGCCAGCAGTGAAGTATCGGGTCCCGGGGAGCTGTTTTTT. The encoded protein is CASSEVSGPGELFF.

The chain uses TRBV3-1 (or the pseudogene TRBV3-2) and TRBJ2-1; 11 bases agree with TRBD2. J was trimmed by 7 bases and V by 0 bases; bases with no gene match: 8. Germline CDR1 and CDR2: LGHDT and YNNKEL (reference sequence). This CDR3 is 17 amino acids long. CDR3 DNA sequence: TGTGCCAGCAGCCAAGATCTGGCTAGCGGGAGGTTGAATGAGCAGTTCTTC. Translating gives CASSQDLASGRLNEQFF.

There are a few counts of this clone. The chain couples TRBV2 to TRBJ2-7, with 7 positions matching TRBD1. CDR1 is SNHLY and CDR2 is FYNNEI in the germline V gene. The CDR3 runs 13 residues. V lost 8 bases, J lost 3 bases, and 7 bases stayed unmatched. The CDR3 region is CASGRQGIYEQYF. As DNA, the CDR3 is TGTGCCAGCGGGAGACAGGGAATCTACGAGCAGTACTTC.

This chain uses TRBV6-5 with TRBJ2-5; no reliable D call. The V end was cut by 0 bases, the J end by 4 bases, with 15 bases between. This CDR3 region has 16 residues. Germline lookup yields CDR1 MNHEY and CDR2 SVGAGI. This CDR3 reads CASSYSFARRRETQYF. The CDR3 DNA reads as TGTGCCAGCAGTTACTCTTTTGCTAGGAGACGAGAGACCCAGTACTTC.

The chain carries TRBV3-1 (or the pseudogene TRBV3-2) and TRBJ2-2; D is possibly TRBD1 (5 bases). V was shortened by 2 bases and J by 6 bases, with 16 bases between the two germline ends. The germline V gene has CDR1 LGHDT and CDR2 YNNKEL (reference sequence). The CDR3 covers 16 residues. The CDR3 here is CASSQRGGAGAGELFF. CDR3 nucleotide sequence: TGTGCCAGCAGCCAAAGGGGCGGTGCTGGGGCCGGGGAGCTGTTTTTT.

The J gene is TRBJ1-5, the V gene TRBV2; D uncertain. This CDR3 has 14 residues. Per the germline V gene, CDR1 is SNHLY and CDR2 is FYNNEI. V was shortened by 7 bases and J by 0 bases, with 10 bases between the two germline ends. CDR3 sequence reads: CASTTDLSNQPQHF. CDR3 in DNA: TGTGCCAGCACGACTGACCTTAGCAATCAGCCCCAGCATTTT.

CDR3 sequence reads: CASSVVVPGTGGTGELFF. CDR3 sequence (DNA): TGTGCCAGCAGCGTAGTGGTGCCCGGGACAGGGGGCACCGGGGAGCTGTTTTTT. The chain recombines TRBV9 with TRBJ2-2; TRBD1 matches 11 bases. The CDR3 covers 18 residues. Germline V gives CDR1 SGDLS, CDR2 YYNGEE. With V trimmed by 0 bases and J by 4 bases, 8 bases remained unmatched.

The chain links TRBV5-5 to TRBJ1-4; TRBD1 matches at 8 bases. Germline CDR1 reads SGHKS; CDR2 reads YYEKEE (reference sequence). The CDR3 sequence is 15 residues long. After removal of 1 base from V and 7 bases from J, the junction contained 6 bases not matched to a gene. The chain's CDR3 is CASSLFFGTGEKLFF. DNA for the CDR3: TGTGCCAGCAGCTTGTTTTTCGGGACAGGTGAAAAACTGTTTTTT.

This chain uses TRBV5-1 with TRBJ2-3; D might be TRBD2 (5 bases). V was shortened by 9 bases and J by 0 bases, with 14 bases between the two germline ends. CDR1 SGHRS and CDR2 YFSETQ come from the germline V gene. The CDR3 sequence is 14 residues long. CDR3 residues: CATREHSSTDTQYF. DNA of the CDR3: TGCGCCACGAGGGAGCATTCTAGCACAGATACGCAGTATTTT.

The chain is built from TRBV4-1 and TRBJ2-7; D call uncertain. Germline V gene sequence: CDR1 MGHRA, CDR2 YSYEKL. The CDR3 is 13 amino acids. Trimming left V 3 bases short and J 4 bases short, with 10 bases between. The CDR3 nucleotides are TGCGCCAGCAGCCACTTACTCGGTTACGAGCAGTACGTC. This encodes CASSHLLGYEQYV.